Listed below are T cell receptor beta chains from one sample, sequenced in a study of PD-1 blockade in classical Hodgkin lymphoma. Using immunoSEQ multiplex PCR, the repertoire was profiled, and TCRdb retains in-frame clones only, with some absent. The data show about 27,000 clones, with around 88% seen just once and approximately 6.7% held by the top ten. Here the sequenced sample was CD8+ T cells from blood, taken at baseline. Receptors were obtained from a human donor with classical Hodgkin lymphoma. CDR3s include the opening cysteine and the closing phenylalanine or tryptophan. The D gene is left open where the match is weak. The size field is filled for only some rows; it gives once, few, many or a size class.

D gene	V gene	CDR3 length	J gene	clone size	CDR3 DNA	CDR3 protein
TRBD2	TRBV5-1	16	TRBJ2-2	-	TGCGCCAGCACCCTCCGATCCCTAGCGGGGACCGGGGAGCTGTTTTTT	CASTLRSLAGTGELFF
TRBD2	TRBV10-2	16	TRBJ2-3	-	TGCGCCAGCAGTGAGTCTTGGAGCGGGATCACAGATACGCAGTATTTT	CASSESWSGITDTQYF
-	TRBV6-6	12	TRBJ2-1	-	TGTGCCAGCCGTCGCCCCTACAATGAGCAGTTCTTC	CASRRPYNEQFF
-	TRBV5-4	11	TRBJ1-1	few	TGTGCCAGCATCGACAGGTTTGAAGCTTTCTTT	CASIDRFEAFF
-	TRBV6-6	14	TRBJ2-1	-	TGTGCCAGCAGTTACGGGACTGCCCACAATGAGCAGTTCTTC	CASSYGTAHNEQFF
TRBD1	TRBV7-6	14	TRBJ2-6	-	TGTGCCAGCAGAGGGACAGCTGGGGCCAACGTCCTGACTTTC	CASRGTAGANVLTF
TRBD1	TRBV19	16	TRBJ1-5	-	TGTGCCAGTAGTATTTTGGGACAGACTAGCAATCAGCCCCAGCATTTT	CASSILGQTSNQPQHF
-	TRBV27	13	TRBJ1-4	-	TGTGCCAGCAGCCTACAGTCAAATGAAAAACTGTTTTTT	CASSLQSNEKLFF
-	TRBV7-8	15	TRBJ2-3	-	TGTGCCAGCAGTAATAACGTAGGGACCACAGATACGCAGTATTTT	CASSNNVGTTDTQYF
-	TRBV6-5	14	TRBJ1-3	-	TGTGCCAGCAGTTACCAAGGGTCTGGAAACACCATATATTTT	CASSYQGSGNTIYF
TRBD1	TRBV29-1	13	TRBJ2-7	-	TGCAGCGTTGAAGGGGACAGGTCCTACGAGCAGTACTTC	CSVEGDRSYEQYF
-	TRBV19	18	TRBJ1-1	once	TGTGCCAGTAGAGGGGTTCGAGGCGGGGCGGATTGGGGCACTGAAGCTTTCTTT	CASRGVRGGADWGTEAFF
TRBD1	TRBV7-9	15	TRBJ2-7	few	TGTGCCAGCAGCTTACGTGGACAGGGGCCCTACGAGCAGTACTTC	CASSLRGQGPYEQYF
-	TRBV5-1	15	TRBJ1-2	-	TGCGCCAGCAGCCTTACCGGGACTGACCTCTGGGGCTACACCTTC	CASSLTGTDLWGYTF
-	TRBV7-7	15	TRBJ2-3	-	TGTGCTAGCAGCTTGTCACAGAGTAGCACAGATACGCAGTATTTT	CASSLSQSSTDTQYF
-	TRBV12-5	14	TRBJ2-2	-	TGTGCTAGTGGCCCCGGGACCTTCACCGGGGAGCTGTTTTTT	CASGPGTFTGELFF
TRBD1	TRBV28	17	TRBJ1-1	-	TGTGCCAGCAGTTTAGCACTACACAGGGGGCGAAACACTGAAGCTTTCTTT	CASSLALHRGRNTEAFF
-	TRBV5-1	15	TRBJ2-7	-	TGCGCCAGCAGCTTGCGGGGCCAGGGGATCTACGAGCAGTACTTC	CASSLRGQGIYEQYF
TRBD2	TRBV7-2	15	TRBJ2-1	-	TGTGCCAGCAGCGATCCTAGCGGGAACCACAATGAGCAGTTCTTC	CASSDPSGNHNEQFF
-	TRBV4-2	17	TRBJ2-1	once	TGTGCCAGCAGCCAAGTGACCAGGGGCGGTCTTGACAATGAGCAGTTCTTC	CASSQVTRGGLDNEQFF
-	TRBV7-9	13	TRBJ1-1	-	TGTGCCAGCAGGACCCCGGGGAACACTGAAGCTTTCTTT	CASRTPGNTEAFF
TRBD1	TRBV5-1	14	TRBJ1-2	-	TGCGCCAGCAGCCCAAAATCACAGGGGGGCGGCTACACCTTC	CASSPKSQGGGYTF
-	TRBV7-8	14	TRBJ1-1	-	TGTGCCAGCAGCCGCGACAGTGGTTACACTGAAGCTTTCTTT	CASSRDSGYTEAFF
-	TRBV11-2	16	TRBJ2-1	-	TGTGCCAGCAGCTTAGATGGACTACGAATACACAATGAGCAGTTCTTC	CASSLDGLRIHNEQFF
-	TRBV5-4	14	TRBJ1-1	once	TGTGCCAGCAGCGCGACGACAGCCAACACTGAAGCTTTCTTT	CASSATTANTEAFF
TRBD2	TRBV11-1	15	TRBJ2-2	-	TGTGCCAGCAGCCCCGAGGGACTACTGTTCGGGGAGCTGTTTTTT	CASSPEGLLFGELFF
-	TRBV9	12	TRBJ2-1	-	TGTGCCAGCAGCGTAGAGGGCCTCGAGCAGTTCTTC	CASSVEGLEQFF
TRBD2	TRBV2	15	TRBJ2-1	-	TGTGCCAGCAAACGACTAGCGGGATCCTACAATGAGCAGTTCTTC	CASKRLAGSYNEQFF
-	TRBV7-8	14	TRBJ2-3	-	TGTGCCAGCAGCTTACTCATCAGCACAGATACGCAGTATTTT	CASSLLISTDTQYF
TRBD2	TRBV6-6	16	TRBJ2-5	-	TGTGCCAGCAGTTACTCGGCCCTAGCGGGAAGAGAGACCCAGTACTTC	CASSYSALAGRETQYF
-	TRBV5-8	16	TRBJ2-5	-	TGTGCCAGCAGCTTCACCTTAGGGGAAATCCAAGAGACCCAGTACTTC	CASSFTLGEIQETQYF
-	TRBV14	13	TRBJ2-7	-	TGTGCCAGCAGCCAAGGTATCGCCTACGAGCAGTACTTC	CASSQGIAYEQYF
-	TRBV7-7	13	TRBJ2-5	-	TGTGCCAGCAGCTTAGCAGGCGGTGAGACCCAGTACTTC	CASSLAGGETQYF
-	TRBV15	15	TRBJ1-5	-	TGTGCCACCAGCAGAGACAGGGAAGCCAATCAGCCCCAGCATTTT	CATSRDREANQPQHF
-	TRBV9	15	TRBJ2-7	-	TGTGCCAGCAGCCAGGGGGGGTCCGCTGGCTACGAGCAGTACTTC	CASSQGGSAGYEQYF
-	TRBV4-1	13	TRBJ2-1	few	TGCGCCAGCAGCCAGGAGGGTTACAATGAGCAGTTCTTC	CASSQEGYNEQFF
TRBD2	TRBV19	14	TRBJ2-7	-	TGTGCCAGTAGTACGGGACTAGCGGGCTACGAGCAGTACTTC	CASSTGLAGYEQYF
-	TRBV2	16	TRBJ2-3	few	TGTGCCAGCATACCCGCACGCCAGGGGTGGGGAGATACGCAGTATTTT	CASIPARQGWGDTQYF
-	TRBV25-1	14	TRBJ2-3	-	TGTGCCAGCAGTTCCGATCTACCCCCAGATACGCAGTATTTT	CASSSDLPPDTQYF
-	TRBV18	15	TRBJ2-5	once	TGTGCCAGCTCACCACCCTACGCGGGACGGGAGACCCAGTACTTC	CASSPPYAGRETQYF
-	TRBV5-4	15	TRBJ2-7	once	TGTGCCAGCAGCTTGGACGGGGGCGCCTGGTACGAGCAGTACTTC	CASSLDGGAWYEQYF
TRBD1	TRBV28	18	TRBJ2-7	-	TGTGCCAGCAGTACCCCCGTGCACCGGGACAGGGTTACCTACGAGCAGTACTTC	CASSTPVHRDRVTYEQYF
TRBD2	TRBV27	16	TRBJ2-5	once	TGTGCCAGCAGTCCTCAAGCGGGAGGAGGCCAAGAGACCCAGTACTTC	CASSPQAGGGQETQYF
-	TRBV28	16	TRBJ2-3	once	TGTGCCAGCAGGCCCATCCCCCATGGGGGAATAGATACGCAGTATTTT	CASRPIPHGGIDTQYF
-	TRBV25-1	15	TRBJ2-5	-	TGTGCCAGCAGTGGTGAGGGCTGGGGCCAAGAGACCCAGTACTTC	CASSGEGWGQETQYF